Presented here are 17 T cell receptor beta chains from one specimen sequenced in a study of blood T cell repertoires in COVID-19. Sequencing was performed with immunoSEQ multiplex PCR; in TCRdb, only in-frame clones are kept and a portion is missing. The sample records approximately 99,000 clones, about four fifths being singletons. The sample comprised peripheral blood. These receptors were obtained from a woman aged 80 or older with active or convalescent COVID-19.

V and J are TRBV28 and TRBJ2-1; TRBD1 aligns across 9 bases. In germline, CDR1 is MDHEN, CDR2 SYDVKM. There are 16 residues in the CDR3. The J segment lost 6 bases and the V segment lost 1 base, leaving 7 bases of the junction unmatched. CDR3 DNA sequence: TGTGCCAGCAGTTTATCCGGGACAGGGTGGGTCAATGAGCAGTTCTTC. It translates to CASSLSGTGWVNEQFF.

The chain employs TRBV5-8 and TRBJ2-2; possibly TRBD1 for D (6 bases). The CDR3 length is 16 residues. Trimming left V 1 base short and J 2 bases short, with 12 bases between. Germline CDR1 is SGHTS and CDR2 is YDEGEE. The CDR3 spells CASSLFRGDNTGELFF. The CDR3 DNA is TGTGCCAGCAGCTTGTTCAGGGGAGATAACACCGGGGAGCTGTTTTTT.

The chain couples TRBV24-1 to TRBJ2-1, with 12 bases that match TRBD2. CDR3 size: 17 residues. Germline lookup yields CDR1 KGHDR and CDR2 SFDVKD. Losses at the gene ends were 4 bases for V and 0 bases for J; bases not matched to a gene: 3. The CDR3 DNA reads as TGTGCCACCAGTGACCCGACTAGCGGGAGCTCCTACAATGAGCAGTTCTTC. Its protein is CATSDPTSGSSYNEQFF.

This clone was observed a handful of times. The chain uses TRBV29-1 and TRBJ2-7; D is perhaps TRBD1 (6 bases). Looked up from germline, CDR1 is SQVTM and CDR2 is ANQGSEA. Trimming removed 7 bases at V and 3 bases at J, with 13 bases between. The CDR3 runs 12 residues. This chain's CDR3 is CSAAGTHYEQYF. The CDR3 DNA reads as TGCAGCGCCGCCGGGACACACTACGAGCAGTACTTC.

The genes are TRBV7-3 and TRBJ2-3, with 8 positions matching TRBD1. V was pared by 4 bases and J by 3 bases, with 6 bases of the junction left unmatched. There are 15 residues in the CDR3. Germline V gene data show CDR1 as SGHTA and CDR2 as FQGTGA. The CDR3 reads CASSSGQGWTDTQYF. CDR3 sequence (DNA): TGTGCCAGCAGCTCAGGACAGGGTTGGACAGATACGCAGTATTTT. Supplemented by reference TRBV7-3 and TRBJ2-3, the full variable domain reads GAGVSQTPSNKVTEKGKYVELRCDPISGHTALYWYRQSLGQGPEFLIYFQGTGAADDSGLPNDRFFAVRPEGSVSTLKIQRTERGDSAVYLCASSSGQGWTDTQYFGPGTRLTVL.

V is TRBV11-3 and J is TRBJ2-3, with D perhaps matching TRBD2 (5 bases). Germline CDR1 is SGHNT and CDR2 is YENEEA. Between the trimmed V and J ends, which lost 5 bases and 8 bases, there was a span of 23 bases. CDR3 length: 16 amino acids. The CDR3 DNA sequence: TGTGCCAGCAGCCCCGCTGAAGATCGCGGGCAAGCTACGCAGTATTTT. Translating it yields CASSPAEDRGQATQYF.

V and J are TRBV2 and TRBJ2-7, with 8 positions matching TRBD1. The germline CDR1 and CDR2 sequences are SNHLY and FYNNEI. J lost 5 bases, V lost 2 bases, and 5 bases had no gene match. The CDR3 is 14 amino acids. DNA of the CDR3: TGTGCCAGCAGTGAACAGGGGGCCTGGGACGAGCAGTACTTC. It translates to CASSEQGAWDEQYF. The whole variable domain, remainder taken from reference TRBV2 and TRBJ2-7, is EPEVTQTPSHQVTQMGQEVILRCVPISNHLYFYWYRQILGQKVEFLVSFYNNEISEKSEIFDDQFSVERPDGSNFTLKIRSTKLEDSAMYFCASSEQGAWDEQYFGPGTRLTVT.

This chain uses TRBV11-2 with TRBJ2-2; D is unresolved. There are 16 residues in the CDR3. Germline CDR1 is SGHAT and CDR2 is FQNNGV. The ends were cut back, 5 bases at V and 8 bases at J, with 21 bases in the middle. The CDR3: CASSPRRNLPRGELFF. The CDR3 region has the DNA TGTGCCAGCAGCCCTAGGCGGAATCTACCCCGGGGGGAGCTGTTTTTT.

This sequence joins TRBV6-5 and TRBJ1-3; D is perhaps TRBD1 (5 bases). Trimming stripped 10 bases from V and 2 bases from J, with 15 bases between. Germline V lookup: CDR1 MNHEY, CDR2 SVGAGI. This CDR3 spans 14 amino acids. This CDR3 is CAIMGGETGNTIYF. DNA for the CDR3: TGTGCCATCATGGGGGGGGAGACTGGAAACACCATATATTTT.

The chain recombines TRBV11-3 with TRBJ2-5, with a possible D match to TRBD1 (5 bases). Germline loops: CDR1 SGHNT, CDR2 YENEEA. This CDR3 is 13 amino acids long. V was clipped by 3 bases and J by 5 bases, with 10 bases between them. The CDR3 loop is CASSLQGSETQYF. The CDR3 DNA reads as TGTGCCAGCAGCTTGCAGGGATCGGAGACCCAGTACTTC.

This clone has just one count. This rearrangement joins TRBV25-1 to TRBJ2-1, with D possibly being TRBD2 (6 bases). Trimming removed 6 bases at V and 4 bases at J, with 10 bases between. Per the germline V gene, CDR1 is MGHDK and CDR2 is SYGVNS. The CDR3 extends over 13 amino acids. CDR3 region: CASRIGTYNEQFF. CDR3 sequence (DNA): TGTGCCAGCAGAATTGGGACTTACAATGAGCAGTTCTTC.

The chain recombines TRBV6-5 with TRBJ1-5; D is possibly TRBD1 (6 bases). The CDR3 sequence is 14 residues long. Germline V gene sequence: CDR1 MNHEY, CDR2 SVGAGI. V lost 2 bases, J lost 7 bases, and 12 bases lay in between. The CDR3 bases are TGTGCCAGCAGTTACGGGGGGGCGGGACAGCCCCAGCATTTT. It encodes CASSYGGAGQPQHF.

V usage is TRBV2 and J usage is TRBJ2-1; the D is unclear. V was clipped by 5 bases and J by 1 base, with 6 bases between them. This CDR3 is 13 amino acids long. Germline CDR1 reads SNHLY; CDR2 reads FYNNEI. For the CDR3, the DNA is TGTGCCAGCAGTTCTGAGTCCTACAATGAGCAGTTCTTC. The encoded protein is CASSSESYNEQFF. The complete variable domain, with remaining parts taken from reference TRBV2 and TRBJ2-1, reads EPEVTQTPSHQVTQMGQEVILRCVPISNHLYFYWYRQILGQKVEFLVSFYNNEISEKSEIFDDQFSVERPDGSNFTLKIRSTKLEDSAMYFCASSSESYNEQFFGPGTRLTVL.

This sequence joins TRBV12-3 or TRBV12-4 and TRBJ1-3; D is ambiguous. The ends were cut back, 8 bases at V and 0 bases at J, with 5 bases in the middle. The CDR3 is made up of 12 amino acids. CDR3 DNA: TGTGCCAGCGAACTCTCTGGAAACACCATATATTTT. This gives the protein CASELSGNTIYF.

The V and J genes are TRBV29-1 and TRBJ1-3; unclear D gene. The CDR3 is 12 residues long. Germline assignment: CDR1 SQVTM and CDR2 ANQGSEA. Trimming took 4 bases from V and 4 from J, leaving 8 bases between them. CDR3 loop: CSVAGPGNTIYF. The CDR3 DNA reads as TGCAGCGTTGCGGGTCCCGGAAACACCATATATTTT. The whole variable domain, remainder taken from reference TRBV29-1 and TRBJ1-3, is SAVISQKPSRDICQRGTSLTIQCQVDSQVTMMFWYRQQPGQSLTLIATANQGSEATYESGFVIDKFPISRPNLTFSTLTVSNMSPEDSSIYLCSVAGPGNTIYFGEGSWLTVV.

In DNA form, the CDR3 reads TGTGCCACCGGACAGGGGGAGATCCACTTT. Translating gives CATGQGEIHF. The chain links TRBV2 to TRBJ1-6; 10 positions match TRBD1. CDR3 size: 10 residues. Germline CDR1 SNHLY, CDR2 FYNNEI. The J segment lost 17 bases and the V segment lost 10 bases, leaving 5 bases of the junction unmatched. The variable domain in full, completed from reference TRBV2 and TRBJ1-6, reads EPEVTQTPSHQVTQMGQEVILRCVPISNHLYFYWYRQILGQKVEFLVSFYNNEISEKSEIFDDQFSVERPDGSNFTLKIRSTKLEDSAMYFCATGQGEIHFGNGTRLTVT.

The rearrangement joins TRBV6-5 to TRBJ2-7, with 7 bases that match TRBD1. The CDR3 consists of 15 residues. Germline V lookup: CDR1 MNHEY, CDR2 SVGAGI. J lost 6 bases, V lost 5 bases, and 13 bases had no gene match. CDR3 coding DNA: TGTGCCAGCAGTCTAAGGGCAGGGGGATCGGTCGAGCAGTACTTC. This gives the protein CASSLRAGGSVEQYF.